A single sample gave rise to the 19 T cell receptor beta chains below, sequenced in a study of spatial heterogeneity in lung cancer. As for time point: sample taken at primary tumor resection. The study sequenced unsorted whole RNA from tumor, nontumor lung or frozen PBMC. Via MiXCR, TCRdb re-called the 5' RACE reads, giving one row per CDR3 protein. The sample lists fewer than 4,500 distinct CDR3 sequences, 7% to 10% occurring once. The source material was PBMCs, sampled at surgery. Receptors were obtained from a female donor with early-stage non-small cell lung cancer.

This clonotype was picked up many times. This rearrangement joins TRBV7-6 to TRBJ2-3; D is unclear. Trimming stripped 5 bases from V and 5 bases from J, with 11 bases between. The CDR3 extends over 13 amino acids. CDR1 is SGHVS, CDR2 FNYEAQ, per germline. The CDR3 DNA is TGTGCCAGCAGCCTTTCTCCGCAAGATACGCAGTATTTT. Its protein is CASSLSPQDTQYF.

This clonotype is labeled as medium-sized. J is TRBJ2-5 and V is TRBV6-6; perhaps TRBD2 as D (5 bases). The CDR3 covers 14 residues. Trimming stripped 3 bases from V and 5 bases from J, with 13 bases between. Germline lookup yields CDR1 MNHNY and CDR2 SVGAGI (reference sequence). The CDR3 DNA reads as TGTGCCAGCAGTTATACCGGGAACAAGGAGACCCAGTACTTC. Translating it yields CASSYTGNKETQYF.

This clonotype was seen ten or more times. This chain links TRBV6-1 with TRBJ2-1, with D possibly matching TRBD2 (7 bases). CDR3 length: 15 residues. Germline V gene data show CDR1 as MNHNS and CDR2 as SASEGT. Trimming stripped 10 bases from V and 1 base from J, with 17 bases between. The DNA for the CDR3 is TGTGCCACCTCGACGGAGGGGGGGTCCTACAATGAGCAGTTCTTC. The encoded protein is CATSTEGGSYNEQFF.

Only a few counts were recorded for this clonotype. The chain carries TRBV2 and TRBJ2-7, with D perhaps matching TRBD2 (6 bases). V lost 8 bases and J lost 2, with 13 bases in between. Germline CDR1 is SNHLY and CDR2 is FYNNEI. The length of the CDR3 is 13 residues. CDR3 nucleotide sequence: TGTGCCAGCCGGACGTCGGGGGCCTACGAGCAGTACTTC. The encoded protein is CASRTSGAYEQYF.

Relative to its sample, this clonotype is medium-sized. The chain uses TRBV7-2 and TRBJ2-1, with 7 bases identical to TRBD1. CDR1 and CDR2 from the germline V gene are SGHTA and FQGNSA. The CDR3 is 13 amino acids. The ends lost 3 bases at V and 4 bases at J; junction bases unmatched: 0. The CDR3 nucleotides read TGTGCCAGCAGCTTGGGACAGTACAATGAGCAGTTCTTC. This codes for CASSLGQYNEQFF.

The chain joins TRBV18 to TRBJ1-2; TRBD1 might be the D (6 bases). Trimming shortened V by 3 bases and J by 5 bases, and 13 bases separated the two germline ends. The germline CDR1 and CDR2 sequences are KGHSH and LQKENI. The CDR3 has 14 amino acids. The CDR3 loop reads CASSPEQGRYGYTF. The CDR3 DNA reads TGTGCCAGCTCACCTGAACAGGGCAGATATGGCTACACCTTC.

This clonotype showed up many times. V and J are TRBV29-1 and TRBJ1-1; D is uncertain. Germline V gene data show CDR1 as SQVTM and CDR2 as ANQGSEA. The V and J ends lost 3 bases and 4 bases respectively, with 12 bases between them. The CDR3 covers 13 residues. Here the CDR3 reads CSVERRQATEAFF. The CDR3, as DNA: TGCAGCGTTGAGAGGCGACAAGCCACTGAAGCTTTCTTT.

By frequency in the sample, this clonotype is medium-sized. The chain combines TRBV20-1 with TRBJ1-1; no clear D gene. The CDR3 extends over 15 amino acids. Trimming cost V 0 bases and J 4 bases, with 15 bases left between them. The germline gives CDR1 DFQATT, CDR2 SNEGSKA (reference sequence). This CDR3 reads CSARDDEGRGTEAFF. The CDR3 coding sequence is TGCAGTGCTAGAGATGACGAGGGTCGGGGCACTGAAGCTTTCTTT.

This clonotype was detected many times. The chain links TRBV3-1 to TRBJ2-3; 10 bases map to TRBD2. Trimming cost V 2 bases and J 2 bases; bases outside gene matches: 1. Germline CDR1 reads LGHDT; CDR2 reads YNNKEL (reference sequence). This CDR3 has 15 amino acids. DNA for the CDR3: TGTGCCAGCAGCCAACTAGCGGGGGCCACAGATACGCAGTATTTT. Translation gives CASSQLAGATDTQYF.

This clonotype is medium-sized. The chain is built from TRBV29-1 and TRBJ2-3, with D unclear. Germline CDR1 SQVTM, CDR2 ANQGSEA. The V end was cut by 5 bases, the J end by 1 base, with 13 bases between. There are 14 residues in the CDR3. This chain's CDR3 is CSVFKPPGTDTQYF. CDR3 sequence (DNA): TGCAGCGTTTTTAAGCCCCCCGGCACAGATACGCAGTATTTT.

Many counts were recorded for this clonotype. The rearrangement joins TRBV29-1 to TRBJ1-2, with D possibly matching TRBD1 (6 bases). CDR3 size: 13 residues. CDR1 and CDR2 from the germline V gene are SQVTM and ANQGSEA. Trimming took 4 bases from V and 7 from J, leaving 16 bases between them. For the CDR3, the DNA is TGCAGCGTTGGGGATCGGGGGCCCAGTGGCTACACCTTC. This translates into CSVGDRGPSGYTF. The full variable domain, in which reference TRBV29-1 and TRBJ1-2 provide the parts outside the CDR3, is SAVISQKPSRDICQRGTSLTIQCQVDSQVTMMFWYRQQPGQSLTLIATANQGSEATYESGFVIDKFPISRPNLTFSTLTVSNMSPEDSSIYLCSVGDRGPSGYTFGSGTRLTVV.

This clonotype is classed as medium-sized. The chain recombines TRBV5-8 with TRBJ2-3, with D hard to call. Germline assignment: CDR1 SGHTS and CDR2 YDEGEE. This CDR3 is 14 amino acids long. With 0 bases removed from V and 1 base from J, the gap between germline ends came to 6 bases. This CDR3 reads CASSLEGGTDTQYF. In DNA, the CDR3 is TGTGCCAGCAGCTTGGAGGGCGGCACAGATACGCAGTATTTT.

By sample fraction, this clonotype is medium-sized. The chain carries TRBV7-2 and TRBJ1-2; tentatively, D is TRBD1 (5 bases). Looked up from germline, CDR1 is SGHTA and CDR2 is FQGNSA. CDR3 length: 14 amino acids. Trimming pared 5 bases from V and 4 bases from J, leaving 14 bases between. In DNA form, the CDR3 reads TGTGCCAGCAGCCCGGCGACAGCCCCCTATGGCTACACCTTC. Protein sequence: CASSPATAPYGYTF. The full variable domain, in which reference TRBV7-2 and TRBJ1-2 provide the parts outside the CDR3, is GAGVSQSPSNKVTEKGKDVELRCDPISGHTALYWYRQSLGQGLEFLIYFQGNSAPDKSGLPSDRFSAERTGGSVSTLTIQRTQQEDSAVYLCASSPATAPYGYTFGSGTRLTVV.

The table lists this clonotype with many counts. This sequence joins TRBV7-2 and TRBJ2-3; D possibly matches TRBD1 or TRBD2 (5 bases each). Germline CDR1 SGHTA, CDR2 FQGNSA. Trimming pared 1 base from V and 2 bases from J, leaving 10 bases between. The CDR3 contains 15 residues. The CDR3 DNA reads TGTGCCAGCAGCTTAGGAGGGGCTTCCACAGATACGCAGTATTTT. It yields the protein CASSLGGASTDTQYF. The variable domain in full, completed from reference TRBV7-2 and TRBJ2-3, reads GAGVSQSPSNKVTEKGKDVELRCDPISGHTALYWYRQSLGQGLEFLIYFQGNSAPDKSGLPSDRFSAERTGGSVSTLTIQRTQQEDSAVYLCASSLGGASTDTQYFGPGTRLTVL.

This clonotype was picked up a small number of times. A much bigger clone sits one base away, suggesting this may be a read error. This chain uses TRBV27 with TRBJ1-2; TRBD1 aligns across 8 bases. CDR3 length: 14 residues. With 4 bases clipped from V and 9 bases from J, the junction kept 10 bases outside the gene matches. In germline, CDR1 is MNHEY, CDR2 SMNVEV (reference sequence). CDR3 bases: TGTGCCAGCAGTTCCGGGACAGGTTCGAAATGCTACACCTTC. It translates to CASSSGTGSKCYTF.

In this sample, this clonotype turned up a few times. This rearrangement joins TRBV4-1 to TRBJ2-4, with D perhaps TRBD2 (6 bases). The CDR3 totals 16 residues. The V end was cut by 2 bases, the J end by 0 bases, with 11 bases between. Germline assignment: CDR1 MGHRA and CDR2 YSYEKL. The CDR3 DNA is TGCGCCAGCAGCCAACTGGGACTCTTAGCCAAAAACATTCAGTACTTC. Protein: CASSQLGLLAKNIQYF.

As regards this clonotype: A much larger clone is a single base away; this may be a read error. The chain employs TRBV20-1 and TRBJ2-5; 8 bases align to TRBD2. The V segment lost 6 bases and the J segment 3 bases; nucleotides outside the gene matches: 6. The germline V gene has CDR1 DFQATT and CDR2 SNEGSKA (reference sequence). The CDR3 spans 13 residues. The CDR3 nucleotides read TGCAGTGCCCGGGGGGGGACGAAAGAGACCCAGTACTTC. Encoded protein: CSARGGTKETQYF.

This clonotype is labeled medium-sized. The gene calls are TRBV27 and TRBJ1-1; the D gene is possibly TRBD1 (5 bases). Trimming took off 6 bases at V and 7 bases at J, with 24 bases between the two ends. The germline V gene encodes CDR1 MNHEY and CDR2 SMNVEV (reference sequence). The CDR3 has 16 amino acids. For the CDR3, the DNA is TGTGCCAGCAGAACCCCCCAGGGAGGGGCGTGGGGTGAAGCTTTCTTT. Its protein product is CASRTPQGGAWGEAFF.

This clonotype was recorded many times. J is TRBJ1-3 and V is TRBV7-2; D is undetermined. The germline CDR1 and CDR2 sequences are SGHTA and FQGNSA. V was clipped by 4 bases and J by 0 bases, with 7 bases between them. This CDR3 spans 14 amino acids. The CDR3 DNA sequence: TGTGCCAGCAGCTCGGGGTACTCTGGAAACACCATATATTTT. Translated: CASSSGYSGNTIYF.